This TCR beta chain came from a study of early T cells in non-severe SARS-CoV-2 infection. Background on the study: Chains from this unsorted whole-blood bulk RNA could not be paired. General study results and limits: Lookups in VDJdb leaned toward anti-spike CD8 responses and missed private and CD4 specificities.

With respect to this clonotype: Its antigen is undetermined.

The CDR3 is 11 amino acids. V was shortened by 7 bases and J by 6 bases, with 13 bases between the two germline ends. Per germline, CDR1 SQVTM and CDR2 ANQGSEA. One entry per CDR3 protein results from TCRdb running MiXCR on the 5' RACE reads. This table holds approximately 69,000 distinct CDR3 sequences, 12% found once. V and J are TRBV29-1 and TRBJ2-7; the D gene is possibly TRBD2 (5 bases). Sequenced input: whole blood. This TCR was recovered from an adult who was a healthcare worker with PCR-confirmed SARS-CoV-2 infection or an uninfected control (not recorded which). The DNA of the CDR3 is TGCAGCGCCGGGGTTGACGTCGAGCAGTACTTC. Translated, it gives CSAGVDVEQYF.